This is a list of T cell receptor beta chains from one sample in a study of blood T cell repertoires in COVID-19. Libraries were prepared by immunoSEQ multiplex PCR; TCRdb keeps only in-frame clonotypes and omits some of them. The table has about 230,000 clones, over 80% seen once; the top ten hold around 26%. Sequenced sample: peripheral blood. The receptor source for this set is a man aged 35-49 years with acute or convalescent COVID-19. CDR3s leave out the opening cysteine and the closing phenylalanine or tryptophan. A D gene is named only where the DNA matches it firmly.

j_call: TRBJ2-2; v_call: TRBV28; d_call: TRBD1; cdr3_aa: ASREQGASGELF
j_call: TRBJ1-1; v_call: TRBV18; d_call: .; cdr3_aa: ASSPEQGGRTEAF
j_call: TRBJ2-3; v_call: TRBV7-9; d_call: TRBD2; cdr3_aa: ASSSGLAGNTQY
j_call: TRBJ1-2; v_call: TRBV5-8; d_call: TRBD1; cdr3_aa: ASSPRYRDSSYGYT
j_call: TRBJ2-1; v_call: TRBV9; d_call: .; cdr3_aa: ASSVESSYNEQF
j_call: TRBJ1-1; v_call: TRBV4-2; d_call: .; cdr3_aa: ASSQDRDTPEAF
j_call: TRBJ1-5; v_call: TRBV30; d_call: .; cdr3_aa: AWSGGGSGQPQH
j_call: TRBJ1-6; v_call: TRBV6-2/TRBV6-3; d_call: TRBD1; cdr3_aa: ASSTPGQGLNSPLH
j_call: TRBJ1-1; v_call: TRBV27; d_call: .; cdr3_aa: ASSLAQGRAF
j_call: TRBJ2-7; v_call: TRBV7-8; d_call: TRBD2; cdr3_aa: ASSSHPIGTSGIYEQY
j_call: TRBJ2-6; v_call: TRBV28; d_call: .; cdr3_aa: ASSFSGAKAGANVLT
j_call: TRBJ2-7; v_call: TRBV18; d_call: TRBD1; cdr3_aa: ASSPGRDRGIHEQY
j_call: TRBJ2-3; v_call: TRBV6-5; d_call: TRBD2; cdr3_aa: ASSLGGSTADTQY
j_call: TRBJ1-5; v_call: TRBV3-1/TRBV3-2; d_call: .; cdr3_aa: ASSQSIQGQPQH
j_call: TRBJ2-1; v_call: TRBV27; d_call: .; cdr3_aa: ASSTIMSPSGNEQF
j_call: TRBJ2-1; v_call: TRBV5-1; d_call: TRBD2; cdr3_aa: ASSIASGSSYNEQF
j_call: TRBJ1-2; v_call: TRBV4-1; d_call: .; cdr3_aa: ASSQDQDRANYGYT
j_call: TRBJ2-7; v_call: TRBV27; d_call: TRBD1; cdr3_aa: ASRYRGQVERYEQY
j_call: TRBJ2-7; v_call: TRBV19; d_call: .; cdr3_aa: ASSIDPLADEQY
j_call: TRBJ1-4; v_call: TRBV5-1; d_call: .; cdr3_aa: ASSLGRTGNNEKLF
j_call: TRBJ1-1; v_call: TRBV12-3/TRBV12-4; d_call: .; cdr3_aa: ASSVGQNTEAF
j_call: TRBJ2-7; v_call: TRBV7-9; d_call: TRBD2; cdr3_aa: ASSLATSGSLGEQY
j_call: TRBJ2-3; v_call: TRBV7-8; d_call: .; cdr3_aa: ASSFPGSRTTDTQY
j_call: TRBJ2-1; v_call: TRBV3-1/TRBV3-2; d_call: TRBD2; cdr3_aa: ASSQEKGSGGRAFGNEQF
j_call: TRBJ2-1; v_call: TRBV7-8; d_call: TRBD2; cdr3_aa: ASSLEIPSRESSYNEQF
j_call: TRBJ2-1; v_call: TRBV5-6; d_call: .; cdr3_aa: ASSRAGAAEQF
j_call: TRBJ2-7; v_call: TRBV20-1; d_call: .; cdr3_aa: SARGSYEQY
j_call: TRBJ2-7; v_call: TRBV3-1/TRBV3-2; d_call: .; cdr3_aa: ASSQAQFEQY
j_call: TRBJ1-2; v_call: TRBV28; d_call: .; cdr3_aa: ASSLFSGVNYGYT
j_call: TRBJ2-1; v_call: TRBV6-4; d_call: .; cdr3_aa: ASSNEDGSDEQF
j_call: TRBJ2-5; v_call: TRBV10-3; d_call: TRBD2; cdr3_aa: AISPFAGDGRETQY
j_call: TRBJ1-2; v_call: TRBV6-1; d_call: .; cdr3_aa: ASSEAGRGGYT
j_call: TRBJ2-1; v_call: TRBV15; d_call: .; cdr3_aa: ATSSQRGNEQF
j_call: TRBJ1-6; v_call: TRBV11-1; d_call: .; cdr3_aa: ASSPGFGPLH
j_call: TRBJ1-5; v_call: TRBV2; d_call: .; cdr3_aa: ASSVLQGSNQPQH
j_call: TRBJ2-2; v_call: TRBV5-4; d_call: .; cdr3_aa: ASSWIAANTGELF
j_call: TRBJ2-7; v_call: TRBV5-5; d_call: .; cdr3_aa: ASSPPGAYEQY
j_call: TRBJ2-3; v_call: TRBV2; d_call: .; cdr3_aa: ASNPQSGRGTDTQY
j_call: TRBJ1-5; v_call: TRBV18; d_call: .; cdr3_aa: ASSRQQDQGNQPQH
j_call: TRBJ1-1; v_call: TRBV29-1; d_call: TRBD1; cdr3_aa: SVTGQGNTEAF
j_call: TRBJ1-3; v_call: TRBV9; d_call: .; cdr3_aa: ASSVVESGNTIY
j_call: TRBJ1-2; v_call: TRBV2; d_call: TRBD1; cdr3_aa: ASSLQGPTFGYT
j_call: TRBJ1-2; v_call: TRBV5-1; d_call: TRBD1; cdr3_aa: ASSLDRVGGGYT
j_call: TRBJ1-5; v_call: TRBV19; d_call: .; cdr3_aa: ATSAGGQPQH
j_call: TRBJ1-1; v_call: TRBV4-2; d_call: .; cdr3_aa: ASSLGSGLKDTEAF
j_call: TRBJ2-5; v_call: TRBV29-1; d_call: .; cdr3_aa: SVDTNGQLQETQY
j_call: TRBJ2-7; v_call: TRBV3-1/TRBV3-2; d_call: .; cdr3_aa: VSRGHEQY
j_call: TRBJ1-2; v_call: TRBV3-1/TRBV3-2; d_call: .; cdr3_aa: ASSQEPAGGNT
j_call: TRBJ2-1; v_call: TRBV9; d_call: TRBD2; cdr3_aa: ASSVAGGSVYNEQF
j_call: TRBJ2-3; v_call: TRBV9; d_call: .; cdr3_aa: ASSVVADSTDTQY
j_call: TRBJ2-2; v_call: TRBV30; d_call: .; cdr3_aa: AWETPAGTGELF